A single sample gave rise to the 17 T cell receptor beta chains below, sequenced in a study of blood T cell repertoires in COVID-19. TCRdb keeps only in-frame clones here, not all; method: immunoSEQ multiplex PCR. The sample contains fewer than 250,000 clones, about 84% of which appear only once. Source material: PBMCs or T cells enriched from blood (not recorded which). All receptors derive from a man aged 60-69 years who had recovered from COVID-19.

This sequence joins TRBV4-1 and TRBJ2-7, with 7 positions matching TRBD1. The germline CDR1 and CDR2 sequences are MGHRA and YSYEKL. J was trimmed by 1 base and V by 3 bases; bases with no gene match: 12. This CDR3 has 17 amino acids. The CDR3 DNA is TGCGCCAGCAGCCACCACGAGGGGCCGGGACAGTCCTACGAGCAGTACTTC. Translation gives CASSHHEGPGQSYEQYF.

This chain joins TRBV4-3 and TRBJ2-5, with 7 bases fitting TRBD1. Germline lookup yields CDR1 LGHNA and CDR2 YSLEER. The junction had 6 bases not matched to a gene; V was cut back by 3 bases and J by 2 bases. The CDR3 totals 15 residues. CDR3 amino acids: CASSQTQDRQETQYF. CDR3 nucleotides: TGCGCCAGCAGCCAGACTCAGGACAGGCAAGAGACCCAGTACTTC.

The chain couples TRBV11-2 to TRBJ1-2; 9 nucleotides align to TRBD1. CDR3 length equals 15 residues. Germline CDR1 reads SGHAT; CDR2 reads FQNNGV. With V trimmed by 2 bases and J by 8 bases, 9 bases remained unmatched. The CDR3 sequence: CASSLFLQGAGGYTF. CDR3 coding DNA: TGTGCCAGCAGCTTATTTTTACAGGGGGCTGGGGGCTACACCTTC.

The chain joins TRBV7-2 to TRBJ1-5, with a tentative D call TRBD1 (6 bases). The CDR3 loop spans 14 amino acids. The germline V and J ends were trimmed by 5 bases and 6 bases, with 14 bases remaining between them. Germline V gives CDR1 SGHTA, CDR2 FQGNSA. The CDR3 DNA follows: TGTGCCAGCAGCCCTACAGGGTTGTTTCAGCCCCAGCATTTT. Encoded protein: CASSPTGLFQPQHF. Full variable domain (remainder filled in from reference TRBV7-2 and TRBJ1-5): GAGVSQSPSNKVTEKGKDVELRCDPISGHTALYWYRQSLGQGLEFLIYFQGNSAPDKSGLPSDRFSAERTGGSVSTLTIQRTQQEDSAVYLCASSPTGLFQPQHFGDGTRLSIL.

The genes are TRBV14 and TRBJ2-2; 7 bases match TRBD1. CDR1 is SGHDN and CDR2 is FVKESK in the germline V gene. V lost 2 bases, J lost 4 bases, and 7 bases stayed unmatched. This CDR3 comprises 16 residues. As DNA, the CDR3 is TGTGCCAGCAGCCAAAAAAGGGGGCCGAGCACCGGGGAGCTGTTTTTT. It yields the protein CASSQKRGPSTGELFF.

There are a few counts of this clone. This chain connects TRBV18 to TRBJ1-2, with 12 bases fitting TRBD1. Germline V gene data show CDR1 as KGHSH and CDR2 as LQKENI. This CDR3 has 18 amino acids. Losses at the gene ends were 2 bases for V and 7 bases for J; bases not matched to a gene: 14. CDR3 in amino acids: CASSPANYKGQGAGGYTF. The CDR3 region has the DNA TGTGCCAGCTCACCAGCCAACTATAAGGGACAGGGGGCTGGTGGCTACACCTTC.

The V and J genes are TRBV14 and TRBJ2-7; possibly TRBD1 for D (6 bases). Trimming took off 3 bases at V and 0 bases at J, with 18 bases between the two ends. This CDR3 has 17 amino acids. CDR1 and CDR2 (germline): SGHDN, FVKESK. CDR3 protein: CASSHTPQGGFSYEQYF. In DNA form, the CDR3 reads TGTGCCAGCAGCCACACTCCACAGGGCGGCTTCTCCTACGAGCAGTACTTC.

This sequence joins TRBV30 and TRBJ1-3, with D perhaps matching TRBD1 (5 bases). Germline-derived CDR1 and CDR2 are GTSNPN and SVGIG (reference sequence). There are 15 residues in the CDR3. V lost 0 bases and J lost 0, with 9 bases in between. The CDR3 nucleotides read TGTGCCTGGAGTGTACCAGGGTTCTCTGGAAACACCATATATTTT. This encodes CAWSVPGFSGNTIYF.

The chain links TRBV7-3 to TRBJ2-1; TRBD2 matches 10 bases. V dropped 5 bases and J dropped 2; count of bases not matched to a gene: 3. Germline-derived CDR1 and CDR2 are SGHTA and FQGTGA. This CDR3 region has 15 residues. DNA of the CDR3: TGTGCCAGCAGCCTAGGACTAGCGGCCTACAATGAGCAGTTCTTC. This gives the protein CASSLGLAAYNEQFF.

This chain uses TRBV7-2 with TRBJ1-1; D not resolved. From germline, CDR1 is SGHTA and CDR2 FQGNSA. V lost 4 bases and J lost 5, with 14 bases in between. This CDR3 has 14 amino acids. CDR3 sequence: CASSSTEAGTEAFF. Here the CDR3 DNA reads TGTGCCAGCAGCTCCACTGAGGCTGGGACTGAAGCTTTCTTT.

The chain has TRBV9 and TRBJ2-2; D uncertain. CDR1 and CDR2 (germline): SGDLS, YYNGEE. V lost 1 base to trimming and J lost 1 base, with 5 bases between them. This CDR3 is 14 amino acids long. The CDR3: CASSVSRNTGELFF. The DNA for the CDR3 is TGTGCCAGCAGCGTAAGTAGGAACACCGGGGAGCTGTTTTTT.

This sequence joins TRBV7-6 and TRBJ2-2; a possible D gene is TRBD1 (6 bases). The ends were cut back, 5 bases at V and 6 bases at J, with 13 bases in the middle. The CDR3 covers 14 residues. The germline V gene encodes CDR1 SGHVS and CDR2 FNYEAQ. The CDR3 DNA is TGTGCCAGCAGCCCAGGACAGAAGCCCGGGGAGCTGTTTTTT. Translation: CASSPGQKPGELFF.

The chain joins TRBV6-2 or TRBV6-3 to TRBJ1-1, with D hard to call. The CDR3 is 13 amino acids. Trimming removed 6 bases at V and 10 bases at J, with 18 bases between. Per germline, CDR1 MNHEY and CDR2 SVGEGT. CDR3 sequence reads: CASSIGRETSAFF. The CDR3 region has the DNA TGTGCCAGCAGCATCGGACGGGAGACATCAGCTTTCTTT.

This rearrangement joins TRBV9 to TRBJ2-3; TRBD1 aligns across 10 bases. The germline V gene encodes CDR1 SGDLS and CDR2 YYNGEE. The CDR3 loop spans 16 amino acids. Unmatched junction bases numbered 10, after V lost 3 bases and J lost 6 bases. CDR3 sequence: CASSEGTGVGRDTQYF. The CDR3 DNA reads TGTGCCAGCAGCGAGGGGACAGGGGTTGGTCGGGATACGCAGTATTTT.

V is TRBV27 and J is TRBJ1-1; perhaps TRBD1 as D (5 bases). This CDR3 spans 14 amino acids. Per the germline V gene, CDR1 is MNHEY and CDR2 is SMNVEV (reference sequence). Trimming removed 3 bases at V and 1 base at J, with 9 bases between. The CDR3 spells CASSLQGSNTEAFF. DNA for the CDR3: TGTGCCAGCAGTTTGCAGGGTTCGAACACTGAAGCTTTCTTT.

CDR3 in amino acids: CASSSGSAPTYEQYF. The DNA of the CDR3 is TGCGCCAGCAGTTCCGGGTCCGCACCTACGTACGAGCAGTACTTC. The chain employs TRBV5-1 and TRBJ2-7; no reliable D call. Germline CDR1 SGHRS, CDR2 YFSETQ. The CDR3 is made up of 15 amino acids. V gave up 5 bases and J gave up 4 bases, with 19 bases separating them. Looking up the rest from reference TRBV5-1 and TRBJ2-7 gives the full variable domain: KAGVTQTPRYLIKTRGQQVTLSCSPISGHRSVSWYQQTPGQGLQFLFEYFSETQRNKGNFPGRFSGRQFSNSRSEMNVSTLELGDSALYLCASSSGSAPTYEQYFGPGTRLTVT.

The chain employs TRBV9 and TRBJ1-2; TRBD1 matches at 8 bases. This CDR3 has 14 amino acids. Germline CDR1 SGDLS, CDR2 YYNGEE. V shed 2 bases, J shed 7 bases, and the junction held 7 bases outside the gene matches. The chain's CDR3 is CASSVEDRVGGYTF. CDR3 in DNA: TGTGCCAGCAGCGTGGAGGACAGGGTAGGTGGCTACACCTTC.